This T cell receptor (beta chain) is drawn from a study of blood T cell repertoires in COVID-19. Across the study: T cells, B-cell-depleted T cells, or PBMCs provided the cDNA or gDNA that served as material.

Study processing details: Reference gene primer amplification in the assay estimated nucleated cell counts. Clones were read by immunoSEQ multiplex PCR, and TCRdb kept only the in-frame ones, dropping some. V, J and clone size were drawn from that table, and D and trimming were deduced from the DNA. The sample lists roughly 280,000 clones, 90% occurring once. CDR1 and CDR2 from the germline V gene are SGDLS and YYNGEE. V was shortened by 0 bases and J by 5 bases, with 15 bases between the two germline ends. The CDR3 extends over 16 amino acids. The sequence was collected from a woman aged 30 to 39 with acute COVID-19. The chain joins TRBV9 to TRBJ2-1, with D uncertain. Material for sequencing was PBMCs or T cells enriched from blood (not recorded which). The CDR3, as DNA: TGTGCCAGCAGCGTAGCAGGTCCTACCAACCACAATGAGCAGTTCTTC. It translates to CASSVAGPTNHNEQFF.